These 15 T cell receptor beta chains originate from one sample sequenced in a study of T cell clonotyping in hematopoietic cell transplantation. Produced via immunoSEQ multiplex PCR; TCRdb's table is partial and in-frame only. This sample has approximately 8,500 clones, with roughly four fifths found just once. Specimen: peripheral blood mononuclear cells, collected 180 days after allogeneic stem cell transplant. All receptors derive from a female patient aged 50-60 years who had an allogeneic stem cell transplant from an unrelated donor, so the T cells may come from the graft donor. Some clones in this sample may be carry-over from other donors' samples.

This clone has just a few counts. A junction boundary mismatches the germline segment, possibly from a read error. The gene calls are TRBV6-1 and TRBJ2-5; 12 positions match TRBD2. The germline CDR1 and CDR2 sequences are MNHNS and SASEGT. The CDR3 is 16 residues long. CDR3 loop: CVSSGPTSGRRETQYF. The CDR3 DNA is TGTGTCAGCAGTGGGCCGACTAGCGGGAGACGAGAGACCCAGTACTTC.

The J gene is TRBJ1-6, the V gene TRBV11-3; no reliable D call. CDR1 and CDR2 from the germline V gene are SGHNT and YENEEA. The CDR3 is made up of 13 amino acids. Trimming pared 8 bases from V and 6 bases from J, leaving 11 bases between. This CDR3 reads CASGEVSNSPLHF. The CDR3 region has the DNA TGTGCCAGCGGAGAGGTTTCTAATTCACCCCTCCACTTT.

The rearrangement uses TRBV2 and TRBJ1-5; D gene ambiguous. Germline CDR1 and CDR2: SNHLY and FYNNEI. Trimming removed 3 bases at V and 6 bases at J, with 18 bases between. The CDR3 length is 16 residues. The CDR3 coding sequence is TGTGCCAGCAGTGAGCAGCCGCCGTCGGTTGGTCAGCCCCAGCATTTT. Its protein is CASSEQPPSVGQPQHF.

The chain recombines TRBV6-1 with TRBJ1-2; weak D call: TRBD1 (5 bases). Germline V gene sequence: CDR1 MNHNS, CDR2 SASEGT. This CDR3 region has 14 residues. Between the trimmed V and J ends, which lost 0 bases and 5 bases, there was a span of 10 bases. In DNA form, the CDR3 reads TGTGCCAGCAGTGAAGCAGGGGAAGAATATGGCTACACCTTC. This codes for CASSEAGEEYGYTF.

This clone has only a few counts. The chain carries TRBV5-4 and TRBJ2-1; 8 bases are a match to TRBD2. V lost 0 bases and J lost 3; bases outside the gene matches: 5. Looked up from germline, CDR1 is SGHNT and CDR2 is YYREEE (reference sequence). This CDR3 spans 16 amino acids. The CDR3 DNA follows: TGTGCCAGCAGCTTGGGTAGCGGGGAAGGCTACAATGAGCAGTTCTTC. This sequence encodes CASSLGSGEGYNEQFF. Together with reference TRBV5-4 and TRBJ2-1, the CDR3 gives the full variable domain: ETGVTQSPTHLIKTRGQQVTLRCSSQSGHNTVSWYQQALGQGPQFIFQYYREEENGRGNFPPRFSGLQFPNYSSELNVNALELDDSALYLCASSLGSGEGYNEQFFGPGTRLTVL.

V is TRBV29-1 and J is TRBJ2-1, with a tentative D call TRBD2 (7 bases). Trimming stripped 1 base from V and 5 bases from J, with 12 bases between. There are 14 residues in the CDR3. Germline-derived CDR1 and CDR2 are SQVTM and ANQGSEA. CDR3 protein: CSVEGGEGDNEQFF. Written as DNA, the CDR3 is TGCAGCGTTGAAGGAGGGGAGGGGGACAATGAGCAGTTCTTC.

The chain employs TRBV6-5 and TRBJ2-3; 8 nucleotides agree with TRBD2. J lost 4 bases, V lost 2 bases, and 5 bases had no gene match. Per the germline V gene, CDR1 is MNHEY and CDR2 is SVGAGI. The CDR3 extends over 15 amino acids. The CDR3: CASSYAAGESDTQYF. The CDR3 region has the DNA TGTGCCAGCAGTTACGCAGCGGGAGAATCAGATACGCAGTATTTT.

The chain couples TRBV29-1 to TRBJ1-4; TRBD1 agrees at 8 bases. This CDR3 region has 13 residues. V lost 6 bases and J lost 6; bases outside the gene matches: 6. CDR1 and CDR2 from the germline V gene are SQVTM and ANQGSEA. CDR3: CSVQGARHEKLFF. The CDR3, as DNA: TGCAGCGTCCAGGGGGCGAGGCATGAAAAACTGTTTTTT.

The rearrangement joins TRBV28 to TRBJ1-1; D is unresolved. The CDR3 length is 13 residues. V dropped 6 bases and J dropped 6 bases, with 14 bases sitting between them. CDR1 and CDR2 from the germline V gene are MDHEN and SYDVKM. DNA of the CDR3: TGTGCCAGCAGCCTGTCGGTCGGCCCTGAAGCTTTCTTT. This translates into CASSLSVGPEAFF.

CDR3 amino acids: CASSPPPGQGARGYTF. CDR3 bases: TGTGCCAGCAGTCCCCCTCCGGGACAGGGGGCGCGTGGCTACACCTTC. J is TRBJ1-2 and V is TRBV25-1, with 12 bases that match TRBD1. The CDR3 runs to 16 residues. V shed 5 bases and J 7 bases; nucleotides not matched to a gene: 11. Germline CDR1 MGHDK, CDR2 SYGVNS.

The gene calls are TRBV7-6 and TRBJ2-7; 7 nucleotides match TRBD2. From germline, CDR1 is SGHVS and CDR2 FNYEAQ. This CDR3 is 13 amino acids long. The ends lost 1 base at V and 3 bases at J; junction bases unmatched: 0. The CDR3 DNA reads as TGTGCCAGCAGCTTAGGGGAGGGCTACGAGCAGTACTTC. Amino acid sequence: CASSLGEGYEQYF.

The chain carries TRBV29-1 and TRBJ1-1; D is uncertain. Deletions cut 6 bases from V and 9 bases from J, with 11 bases between. Germline-derived CDR1 and CDR2 are SQVTM and ANQGSEA. The CDR3 has 10 amino acids. Here the CDR3 reads CSVSEGKAFF. The CDR3 DNA reads TGCAGCGTGTCCGAGGGAAAAGCTTTCTTT.

The V gene is TRBV27, the J gene TRBJ1-5; TRBD1 might be the D (6 bases). V gave up 2 bases and J gave up 5 bases, with 10 bases separating them. The CDR3 runs to 14 residues. Germline CDR1 reads MNHEY; CDR2 reads SMNVEV (reference sequence). The CDR3 loop reads CASSLTGTYQPQHF. The CDR3 DNA follows: TGTGCCAGCAGTTTAACAGGGACTTATCAGCCCCAGCATTTT.

This chain uses TRBV6-1 with TRBJ2-2; D not resolved. CDR3 size: 17 residues. The germline gives CDR1 MNHNS, CDR2 SASEGT. The V end lost 1 base, the J end lost 3 bases, and 15 bases lay between the germline ends. The CDR3 coding sequence is TGTGCCAGCAGTGAAGATCCTGGGCTAGTTTACACCGGGGAGCTGTTTTTT. As protein: CASSEDPGLVYTGELFF.

The chain is built from TRBV9 and TRBJ2-1, with 7 nucleotides matching TRBD2. Germline CDR1 and CDR2: SGDLS and YYNGEE. This CDR3 is 15 amino acids long. After removal of 4 bases from V and 3 bases from J, the junction contained 7 bases not matched to a gene. The DNA of the CDR3 is TGTGCCAGCAGCTTAAGCGGGATGGACTACAATGAGCAGTTCTTC. It is translated as CASSLSGMDYNEQFF.